This T cell receptor (beta chain) was found in a study of T cell repertoires in urothelial bladder cancer. The study's findings and limits: Carcinoma specimens had median around 2% tumor infiltrating lymphocytes, benign around 12%.

This clone was seen a few times. Its target is not known. Trimming removed 0 bases at V and 1 base at J, with 15 bases between. From germline, CDR1 is MGHRA and CDR2 YSYEKL. The CDR3 has 17 residues. Sequenced by immunoSEQ multiplex PCR; TCRdb stores in-frame clones only, minus some. The repertoire consists of 8,500 to 13,000 clones, with around two thirds occurring once and the leading ten covering 5.5% to 8%. Input material: tumor-infiltrating cells from bladder cancer. V is TRBV4-1 and J is TRBJ1-2; maybe TRBD1 (5 bases). This TCR was sampled from a human donor with a benign inflammatory bladder lesion. CDR3 sequence (DNA): TGCGCCAGCAGCCAAGATTCAAGGGGTCTAGGTAACTATGGCTACACCTTC. Encoded protein: CASSQDSRGLGNYGYTF.